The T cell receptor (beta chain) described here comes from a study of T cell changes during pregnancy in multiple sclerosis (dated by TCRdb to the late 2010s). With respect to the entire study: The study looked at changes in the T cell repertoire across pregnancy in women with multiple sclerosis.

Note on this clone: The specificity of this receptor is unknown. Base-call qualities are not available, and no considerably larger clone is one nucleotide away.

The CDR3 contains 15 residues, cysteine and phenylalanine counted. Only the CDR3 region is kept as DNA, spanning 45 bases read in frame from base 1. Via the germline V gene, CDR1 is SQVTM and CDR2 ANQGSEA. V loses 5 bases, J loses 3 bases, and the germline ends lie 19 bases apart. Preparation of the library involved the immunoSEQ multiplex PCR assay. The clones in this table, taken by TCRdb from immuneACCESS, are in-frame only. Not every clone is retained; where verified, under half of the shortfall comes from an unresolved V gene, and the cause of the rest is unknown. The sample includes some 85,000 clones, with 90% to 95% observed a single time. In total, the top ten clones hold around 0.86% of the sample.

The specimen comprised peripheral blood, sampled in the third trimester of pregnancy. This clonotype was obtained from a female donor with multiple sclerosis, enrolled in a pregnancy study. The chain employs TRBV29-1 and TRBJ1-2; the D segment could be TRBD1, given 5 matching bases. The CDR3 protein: CSVPEIVGGYYGYTF. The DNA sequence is TGCAGCGTTCCGGAGATAGTGGGGGGGTACTATGGCTACACCTTC.